Below, 20 T cell receptor beta chains from the same sample are listed, as sequenced in a study of control samples from healthy donors and cancer patients. This table comes from immunoSEQ multiplex PCR, and its TCRdb copy is limited to in-frame clones, with some not included. Of 95,000 to 100,000 clones listed, about four fifths are singletons. The sequenced sample was blood. All receptors derive from a man between 60 and 75 years old in good health.

The chain joins TRBV4-1 to TRBJ2-7; 7 bases fit TRBD1. In germline, CDR1 is MGHRA, CDR2 YSYEKL. The V and J ends lost 1 base and 0 bases, in that order; junction bases with no gene match: 3. The CDR3 has 15 amino acids. CDR3 amino acids: CASSQVRDSSYEQYF. In nucleotides, the CDR3 is TGCGCCAGCAGCCAAGTCCGGGACAGCTCCTACGAGCAGTACTTC.

The chain joins TRBV27 to TRBJ1-4; tentatively, D is TRBD1 (5 bases). The V gene lost 8 bases and the J gene lost 6 bases, with 13 bases spanning the gap. Germline V CDR1 and CDR2: MNHEY, SMNVEV (reference sequence). The CDR3 sequence is 13 residues long. CDR3 DNA: TGTGCCAGCTCGGAGGGAGGGGATGAAAAACTGTTTTTT. Residues: CASSEGGDEKLFF.

This clone was counted only a few times. The J gene is TRBJ2-7, the V gene TRBV7-2; TRBD2 might be the D (5 bases). The V end was cut by 1 base, the J end by 6 bases, with 7 bases between. This CDR3 has 12 amino acids. Germline assignment: CDR1 SGHTA and CDR2 FQGNSA. The CDR3 protein is CASSLELGEQYF. DNA of the CDR3: TGTGCCAGCAGCTTAGAACTAGGCGAGCAGTACTTC.

The chain carries TRBV3-1 (or the pseudogene TRBV3-2) and TRBJ2-5; D remains ambiguous. The germline gives CDR1 LGHDT, CDR2 YNNKEL (reference sequence). This CDR3 region has 15 residues. V lost 0 bases to trimming and J lost 2 bases, with 10 bases between them. The CDR3 loop reads CASSQDWAVQETQYF. DNA of the CDR3: TGTGCCAGCAGCCAAGATTGGGCGGTACAAGAGACCCAGTACTTC.

The chain combines TRBV19 with TRBJ1-1; the D gene is possibly TRBD1 (5 bases). Trimming removed 2 bases at V and 4 bases at J, with 20 bases between. Germline assignment: CDR1 LNHDA and CDR2 SQIVND (reference sequence). The CDR3 runs 17 residues. CDR3 bases: TGTGCCAGTAGTATACGGGGCCCGCGAGGGGAGGGCACTGAAGCTTTCTTT. It specifies CASSIRGPRGEGTEAFF.

The table lists this clone with a count of one. This rearrangement joins TRBV12-3 or TRBV12-4 to TRBJ1-2; unclear D gene. V lost 5 bases and J 6 bases, leaving 4 bases between the germline ends. This CDR3 has 10 amino acids. The CDR3 region is CASSRDGYTF. CDR3 in DNA: TGTGCCAGCAGTCGTGATGGCTACACCTTC.

Only one count was recorded for this clone. J is TRBJ2-1 and V is TRBV7-2, with D tentatively TRBD2 (6 bases). The length of the CDR3 is 16 residues. The V end lost 5 bases, the J end lost 7 bases, and 21 bases lay between the germline ends. Germline assignment: CDR1 SGHTA and CDR2 FQGNSA. CDR3: CASSPGTFLRWNEQFF. CDR3 bases: TGTGCCAGCAGCCCCGGGACTTTTCTTCGCTGGAATGAGCAGTTCTTC.

The sample holds a few counts of this clone. The chain links TRBV5-1 to TRBJ1-3; D is ambiguous. This CDR3 is 16 amino acids long. Germline CDR1 reads SGHRS; CDR2 reads YFSETQ. Trimming shortened V by 0 bases and J by 2 bases, and 12 bases separated the two germline ends. The CDR3 DNA follows: TGCGCCAGCAGCTTGGGCCCAAAGGGAACTGGAAACACCATATATTTT. Translating gives CASSLGPKGTGNTIYF.

The chain recombines TRBV7-3 with TRBJ1-3; perhaps TRBD1 as D (5 bases). Germline CDR1 reads SGHTA; CDR2 reads FQGTGA. The CDR3 extends over 13 amino acids. The V gene lost 6 bases and the J gene lost 3 bases, with 9 bases spanning the gap. The CDR3 coding sequence is TGTGCCAGCAGTGAGGGGTTTGGAAACACCATATATTTT. The encoded protein is CASSEGFGNTIYF. The whole variable domain, remainder taken from reference TRBV7-3 and TRBJ1-3, is GAGVSQTPSNKVTEKGKYVELRCDPISGHTALYWYRQSLGQGPEFLIYFQGTGAADDSGLPNDRFFAVRPEGSVSTLKIQRTERGDSAVYLCASSEGFGNTIYFGEGSWLTVV.

The CDR3 bases are TGTGCCAGCAGTCCCGGACTAGCGGGAGGAAGTGAGCAGTTCTTC. Protein product: CASSPGLAGGSEQFF. This chain connects TRBV6-4 to TRBJ2-1; 14 nucleotides align to TRBD2. V trimming: 5 bases; J trimming: 9 bases; junction bases outside the gene matches: 6. Germline V gives CDR1 MRHNA, CDR2 SNTAGT. This CDR3 comprises 15 residues.

This clone was picked up a small number of times. CDR3 sequence (DNA): TGTGCCAGCAGTACGATCAGGGTTGGCTACACCTTC. Translation gives CASSTIRVGYTF. J is TRBJ1-2 and V is TRBV28; a possible D gene is TRBD1 (5 bases). This CDR3 has 12 residues. Germline loops: CDR1 MDHEN, CDR2 SYDVKM. The V end lost 5 bases, the J end lost 7 bases, and 11 bases lay between the germline ends.

The chain couples TRBV29-1 to TRBJ2-1, with D perhaps TRBD2 (5 bases). This CDR3 contains 16 residues. Germline V lookup: CDR1 SQVTM, CDR2 ANQGSEA. The V gene lost 4 bases and the J gene lost 2 bases, with 18 bases spanning the gap. In nucleotides, the CDR3 is TGCAGCGTTGCGCACGAGCGACTGACTACCTACAATGAGCAGTTCTTC. Translating gives CSVAHERLTTYNEQFF.

The chain has TRBV5-6 and TRBJ1-1, with a weak D call TRBD1 (5 bases). Trimming removed 2 bases from V and 9 bases from J, with 14 bases in between. The CDR3 runs to 13 residues. Germline CDR1 and CDR2: SGHDT and YYEEEE. This chain's CDR3 is CASSFFQGGKAFF. CDR3 bases: TGTGCCAGCAGCTTTTTCCAGGGCGGAAAAGCTTTCTTT.

The V gene is TRBV3-1 (or the pseudogene TRBV3-2), the J gene TRBJ1-3; no clear D gene. The CDR3 is made up of 12 amino acids. V was clipped by 0 bases and J by 7 bases, with 4 bases between them. The germline V gene encodes CDR1 LGHDT and CDR2 YNNKEL (reference sequence). CDR3 in amino acids: CASSQDRNTIYF. The CDR3 region has the DNA TGTGCCAGCAGCCAAGATAGGAACACCATATATTTT.

This clone has a single count. V gene TRBV7-6 combines with J gene TRBJ1-5; the D is unclear. Trimming removed 1 base at V and 0 bases at J, with 7 bases between. Germline CDR1 SGHVS, CDR2 FNYEAQ. CDR3 length: 15 amino acids. The CDR3 reads CASSLDSHSNQPQHF. As DNA, the CDR3 is TGTGCCAGCAGCTTAGACAGCCATAGCAATCAGCCCCAGCATTTT.

The J gene is TRBJ1-1, the V gene TRBV2; D gene ambiguous. Germline V gives CDR1 SNHLY, CDR2 FYNNEI. The CDR3 runs to 14 residues. Trimming took off 4 bases at V and 1 base at J, with 10 bases between the two ends. The CDR3 DNA reads as TGTGCCAGCAGTGTCGAAGGAGGGAACACTGAAGCTTTCTTT. Translating gives CASSVEGGNTEAFF. Full variable domain (outside the CDR3, taken from reference TRBV2 and TRBJ1-1): EPEVTQTPSHQVTQMGQEVILRCVPISNHLYFYWYRQILGQKVEFLVSFYNNEISEKSEIFDDQFSVERPDGSNFTLKIRSTKLEDSAMYFCASSVEGGNTEAFFGQGTRLTVV.

This clone was seen a single time. The V and J genes are TRBV5-1 and TRBJ2-1; 9 bases fit TRBD2. Per germline, CDR1 SGHRS and CDR2 YFSETQ. After removal of 4 bases from V and 2 bases from J, the junction contained 4 bases not matched to a gene. The length of the CDR3 is 15 residues. CDR3 coding DNA: TGCGCCAGCAGCGTCCGACTAGCGGCCTACAATGAGCAGTTCTTC. It yields the protein CASSVRLAAYNEQFF. The variable domain in full, completed from reference TRBV5-1 and TRBJ2-1, reads KAGVTQTPRYLIKTRGQQVTLSCSPISGHRSVSWYQQTPGQGLQFLFEYFSETQRNKGNFPGRFSGRQFSNSRSEMNVSTLELGDSALYLCASSVRLAAYNEQFFGPGTRLTVL.

The rearrangement uses TRBV24-1 and TRBJ2-3; 7 nucleotides line up with TRBD2. The V and J ends lost 7 bases and 3 bases, in that order; junction bases with no gene match: 12. This CDR3 region has 16 residues. The germline V gene encodes CDR1 KGHDR and CDR2 SFDVKD. CDR3 nucleotides: TGTGCCACCAGCCCTGGGGGAGGGAAGGGTACAGATACGCAGTATTTT. This encodes CATSPGGGKGTDTQYF.

This chain joins TRBV7-8 and TRBJ1-5, with TRBD1 matching 8 bases. Germline V CDR1 and CDR2: SGHVS, FQNEAQ. The CDR3 totals 17 residues. With 5 bases clipped from V and 2 bases from J, the junction kept 11 bases outside the gene matches. Here the CDR3 reads CASSPGQGIVGNQPQHF. In DNA form, the CDR3 reads TGTGCCAGCAGCCCAGGACAGGGTATAGTGGGCAATCAGCCCCAGCATTTT.

This chain connects TRBV19 to TRBJ1-2; D is ambiguous. There are 17 residues in the CDR3. CDR1 and CDR2 from the germline V gene are LNHDA and SQIVND (reference sequence). Deletions cut 7 bases from V and 1 base from J, with 22 bases between. The CDR3 spells CASMGMGVRRHNYGYTF. The DNA of the CDR3 is TGTGCCAGTATGGGGATGGGCGTCCGGCGACATAACTATGGCTACACCTTC.